This is a list of T cell receptor beta chains from one sample in a study of vaccination effects on CD4 cells after COVID-19. Antigens of these TCRs are unknown. Generated by immunoSEQ multiplex PCR, the TCRdb table keeps only in-frame clones and is missing some. The sample lists 20,000 to 30,000 clones, 60% to 80% occurring once. The sample here was CD4+ T cells from PBMCs cultured with SARS-CoV-2 spike peptides, taken after COVID-19 vaccination. These receptors originate from a human donor who received a COVID-19 vaccine. Some clones in this sample may be carry-over from other donors' samples. The CDR3 runs from the conserved cysteine through the conserved F or W. The order of the fields is D gene, J gene, V gene, clone size, CDR3 length, CDR3 DNA, CDR3 protein. The D gene is left open where the match is weak. Rows may omit the clone size; those that give it use once, few, many or a size class.

TRBD1 TRBJ1-2 TRBV7-2 NA 13 TGTGCCAGCAGCTCGACAGGGGATATTGGCTACACCTTC CASSSTGDIGYTF
TRBD2 TRBJ2-1 TRBV12-5 NA 17 TGTGCTAGTGGTTCACGCCGCGGGCAAGGACTAGCCCATGAGCAGTTCTTC CASGSRRGQGLAHEQFF
TRBD1 TRBJ2-2 TRBV11-2 NA 16 TGTGCCAGCAGCGTAAACCGGGACAGGGGCACCGGGGAGCTGTTTTTT CASSVNRDRGTGELFF
NA TRBJ1-1 TRBV27 once 14 TGTGCCAGCAGTTTCCGGGACACCGGCCATGAAGCTTTCTTT CASSFRDTGHEAFF
NA TRBJ2-5 TRBV2 NA 14 TGTGCCAGCAGCTCCGGGGCCCGCATAGAGACCCAGTACTTC CASSSGARIETQYF
NA TRBJ2-6 TRBV11-3 NA 12 TGTGCCAGCAGCTCGGGGGCCAACGTCCTGACTTTC CASSSGANVLTF
NA TRBJ2-4 TRBV2 NA 13 TGTGCCAGCAGCCCGGGAGCCAAAAACATTCAGTACTTC CASSPGAKNIQYF
NA TRBJ2-1 TRBV24-1 NA 16 TGTGCCACCAGTGATTTGGCGCCTAGCTCCTACAATGAGCAGTTCTTC CATSDLAPSSYNEQFF
NA TRBJ2-2 TRBV18 NA 15 TGTGCCAGCTCACCAACTCGGGGGAGCACCGGGGAGCTGTTTTTT CASSPTRGSTGELFF
TRBD1 TRBJ2-5 TRBV11-2 NA 16 TGTGCCAGCAGCTTAGATCGGGGACAGGTTGTCGAGACCCAGTACTTC CASSLDRGQVVETQYF
NA TRBJ2-2 TRBV5-1 NA 14 TGCGCCAGCAGCTATGGCGATAACACCGGGGAGCTGTTTTTT CASSYGDNTGELFF
TRBD1 TRBJ1-4 TRBV6-5 NA 14 TGTGCCAGCAGGGGACAGGGACATCCTGAAAAACTGTTTTTT CASRGQGHPEKLFF
NA TRBJ2-3 TRBV9 medium-sized 16 TGTGCCAGCAGCGTAGGAGATAGCACCTACACAGATACGCAGTATTTT CASSVGDSTYTDTQYF
TRBD1 TRBJ2-3 TRBV30 NA 14 TGTGCCTGGAGCCTGGGGACAGGGCAAGATACGCAGTATTTT CAWSLGTGQDTQYF
NA TRBJ1-2 TRBV18 NA 14 TGTGCCAGCTCACCGTTGCCAGGGAACTATGGCTACACCTTC CASSPLPGNYGYTF
NA TRBJ2-4 TRBV30 NA 12 TGTGCCTGGAGTGGGATTGAAGGGATTCAGTACTTC CAWSGIEGIQYF
NA TRBJ2-6 TRBV5-1 few 15 TGCGCCAGCAGACGAGGGGTCACTGGGGCCAACGTCCTGACTTTC CASRRGVTGANVLTF
NA TRBJ2-2 TRBV30 NA 13 TGTGCCTGGAGTGTACGGTTGACCGGGGAGCTGTTTTTT CAWSVRLTGELFF
NA TRBJ2-5 TRBV21-1 NA 15 TGTGCCCCCCTTACTAGTCAAGGGGGCGGGAAGACCCAGTACTTC CAPLTSQGGGKTQYF
NA TRBJ2-3 TRBV4-1 NA 18 TGCGCCAGCAGCCAAGACCCAACAGGGCTATCTAGCACAGATACGCAGTATTTT CASSQDPTGLSSTDTQYF
NA TRBJ2-1 TRBV7-9 NA 15 TGTGCCAGCAGCCCTCCGGGGGGCCCCTACAATGAGCAGTTCTTC CASSPPGGPYNEQFF
NA TRBJ1-6 TRBV6-2/TRBV6-3 large 14 TGTGCCAGCAGTTCCCGGAGCGGCGGGGAGACCCTCCACTTT CASSSRSGGETLHF